This T cell receptor (beta chain) stems from a study of graft-versus-host responses after intestinal transplantation. Turning to the study itself: Anti-thymocyte globulin induction preceded three to four years of tacrolimus and steroid maintenance in all recipients. Findings of the study overall: Recipient bone marrow held GvH clones, some seen earlier in ileum or blood. Graft-donor T cell macrochimerism in patients accompanied high graft-versus-host to host-versus-graft clonal ratios in allografts.

Losses at the gene ends were 2 bases for V and 5 bases for J; bases not matched to a gene: 7. Germline values: CDR1 LGHNA, CDR2 YSLEER. CDR3 length: 15 amino acids. Either the posterior iliac crest or another site supplied the post-transplant bone marrow. Profiled with immunoSEQ multiplex PCR; TCRdb holds only in-frame clones, not every one. The profile shows about 20,000 clones, about 89% of them singletons. The sample holds one count of this clone. No antigen is known for it. The chain recombines TRBV4-3 with TRBJ2-7; 9 positions match TRBD1. This TCR was sampled from a human patient who received an intestinal transplant, so some T cells may come from the graft donor. Here the sequenced sample was bone marrow, taken about 130 days after transplant. The CDR3 region is CASSQLTGGIDEQYF. In DNA form, the CDR3 reads TGCGCCAGCAGCCAACTTACAGGGGGCATTGACGAGCAGTACTTC.